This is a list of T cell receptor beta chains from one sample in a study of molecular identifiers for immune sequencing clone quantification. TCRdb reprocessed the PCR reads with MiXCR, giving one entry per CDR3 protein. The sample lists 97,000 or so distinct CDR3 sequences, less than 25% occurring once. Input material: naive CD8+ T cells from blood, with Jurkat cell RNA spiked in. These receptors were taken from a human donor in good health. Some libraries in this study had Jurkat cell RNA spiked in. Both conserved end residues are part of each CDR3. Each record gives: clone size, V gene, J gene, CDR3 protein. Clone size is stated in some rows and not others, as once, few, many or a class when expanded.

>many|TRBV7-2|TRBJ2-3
CASSLTVFGGDTQYF
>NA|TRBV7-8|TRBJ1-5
CASSTGRRNSNQPQHF
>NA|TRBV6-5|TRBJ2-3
CASSYSRGLAVSGTQYF
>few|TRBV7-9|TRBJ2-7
CASSDGLAGAYEQYF
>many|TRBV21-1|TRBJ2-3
CASSTSLDPIHTDTQYF
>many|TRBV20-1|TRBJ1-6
CSARERNQRADGSGSPLHF
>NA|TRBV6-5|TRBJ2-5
CASVKAETQYF
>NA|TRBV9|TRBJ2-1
CASSVEGLAGGPYNEQFF
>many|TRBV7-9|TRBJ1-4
CASSPPESTTNEKLFF
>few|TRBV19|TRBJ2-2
CASSIQGTGGLFF
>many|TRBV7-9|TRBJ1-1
CASSFLGQGSDTEAFF
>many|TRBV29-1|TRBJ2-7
CSVGTDYEQYF
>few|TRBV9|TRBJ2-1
CASSVRDDNEQFF
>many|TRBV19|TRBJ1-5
CASSINQGIRQHF
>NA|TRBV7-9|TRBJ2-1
CASSSGHEQFF
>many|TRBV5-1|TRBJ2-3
CASSLEWRESADTQYF
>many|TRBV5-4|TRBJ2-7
CASSQGLAAEQYF
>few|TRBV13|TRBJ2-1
CASSKGLAGSYNEQFF
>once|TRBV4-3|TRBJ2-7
CASSQDRVGSHEQYF
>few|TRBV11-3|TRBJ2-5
CASSVDRGGEETQYF
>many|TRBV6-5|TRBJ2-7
CASSPQTGGYEQYF
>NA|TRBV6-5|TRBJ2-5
CASSYAGEKSQYF
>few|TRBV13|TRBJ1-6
CASSQSKNRDSNSPLHF
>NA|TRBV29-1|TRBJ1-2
CSVPGQSSGGGYTF
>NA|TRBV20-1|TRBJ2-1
CSASPRPSGYYNEQFF